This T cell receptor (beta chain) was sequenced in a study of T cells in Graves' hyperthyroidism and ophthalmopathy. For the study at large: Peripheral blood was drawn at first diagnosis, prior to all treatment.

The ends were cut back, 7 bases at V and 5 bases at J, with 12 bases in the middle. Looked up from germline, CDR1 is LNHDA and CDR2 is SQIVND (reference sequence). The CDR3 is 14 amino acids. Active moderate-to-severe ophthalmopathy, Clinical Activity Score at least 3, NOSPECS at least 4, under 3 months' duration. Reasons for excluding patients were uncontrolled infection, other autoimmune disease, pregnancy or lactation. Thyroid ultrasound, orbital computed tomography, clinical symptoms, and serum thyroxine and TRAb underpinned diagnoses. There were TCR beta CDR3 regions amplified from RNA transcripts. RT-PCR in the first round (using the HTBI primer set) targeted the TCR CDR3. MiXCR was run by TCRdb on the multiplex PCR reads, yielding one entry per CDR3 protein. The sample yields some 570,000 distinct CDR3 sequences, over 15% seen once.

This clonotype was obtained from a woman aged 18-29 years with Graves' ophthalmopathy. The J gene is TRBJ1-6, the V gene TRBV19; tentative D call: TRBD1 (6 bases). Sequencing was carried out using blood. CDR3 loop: CASTGGRNNSPLHF. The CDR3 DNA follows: TGTGCCAGTACTGGGGGCCGGAATAATTCACCCCTCCACTTT.